The TCR beta chain under discussion was sequenced for a study of glioma-infiltrating T cells after dendritic cell vaccination. Study-level results: Longer survival after dendritic cell vaccination followed higher pretreatment TIL content.

Losses at the gene ends were 5 bases for V and 3 bases for J; bases not matched to a gene: 11. The germline V gene has CDR1 SEHNR and CDR2 FQNEAQ (reference sequence). The CDR3 length is 17 residues. Repertoires were generated with immunoSEQ multiplex PCR, while TCRdb's copy carries only in-frame clones and drops some. This table has about 92,000 clones, 70% to 90% appearing once. Points on this clone: What it binds is not known.

Before vaccination, two weeks after the third vaccination, and at progression, PBMC were collected. Material: blood, obtained before dendritic cell vaccination. The chain uses TRBV7-9 and TRBJ2-2; 8 bases line up with TRBD1. This clonotype originated in a human donor with glioblastoma. Here the CDR3 DNA reads TGTGCCAGCAGCGCACCGGCGACAGGGGCACACACCGGGGAGCTGTTTTTT. It encodes CASSAPATGAHTGELFF.